The present TCR beta chain was sequenced within a study of OX40 agonist ivuxolimab in advanced cancers. Notes on the study in general: In the 0.1-3.0 mg/kg groups, partial responders showed among the lowest expansion.

The data were produced by immunoSEQ multiplex PCR, yet TCRdb's version contains in-frame clones alone and is incomplete. The profile shows tens of thousands of clones, around 89% of them singletons. The CDR3 has 15 amino acids. Trimming left V 0 bases short and J 1 base short, with 8 bases between. Germline CDR1 SGHRS, CDR2 YFSETQ. Remarks on this clone: Its antigen is currently unknown.

This receptor was identified in an adult with an advanced solid tumor such as melanoma, head and neck, liver or kidney cancer. The chain joins TRBV5-1 to TRBJ1-3; D unclear. This specimen was CD4+ or CD8+ T cells sorted from blood, taken in a trial of the OX40 agonist ivuxolimab. The DNA of the CDR3 is TGCGCCAGCAGCTTGGCTCCGGGGTCTGGAAACACCATATATTTT. Amino acids: CASSLAPGSGNTIYF.